These 9 T cell receptor beta chains share one sample of origin, sequenced in a study of regulatory T cells in long-lasting Graves disease. Relying on iRepertoire HTBI primers and Arm-PCR of CDR3 regions, the team built TCR beta libraries. TCRdb fed the multiplex PCR reads into MiXCR, producing one record per CDR3 protein. The table includes 600,000 to 650,000 distinct CDR3 sequences, around 15% detected once. The time point here: newly diagnosed GD, antithyroid drugs for less than 3 months. RNA from PBMCs was the source of the TCR library. The same sample was also studied in work on T cells in Graves' hyperthyroidism and ophthalmopathy.

The sample in question was peripheral blood mononuclear cells (PBMCs), obtained at new diagnosis, from a patient treated with antithyroid drugs. These receptors came from a woman in her 30s with Graves disease.

This chain connects TRBV29-1 to TRBJ1-1; D call uncertain. The CDR3 spans 12 residues. V lost 6 bases, J lost 0 bases, and 8 bases lay in between. The germline gives CDR1 SQVTM, CDR2 ANQGSEA. CDR3 bases: TGCAGCGTACAGCGTATGAACACTGAAGCTTTCTTT. Its protein is CSVQRMNTEAFF.

DNA for the CDR3: TGTGCCAGCAGCTTTCGGGCGGGAGGGATAGATACGCAGTATTTT. It yields the protein CASSFRAGGIDTQYF. The V call is TRBV11-2, the J call TRBJ2-3; 9 bases are shared with TRBD2. The trim removed 3 bases at V and 5 bases at J, leaving 6 bases unmatched. The CDR3 totals 15 residues. Germline-derived CDR1 and CDR2 are SGHAT and FQNNGV.

This clonotype was seen more than once but under ten times. The chain links TRBV5-5 to TRBJ1-2; TRBD1 matches 10 bases. Trimming at V came to 4 bases and at J to 6 bases, leaving 9 bases not matched to a gene. Germline assignment: CDR1 SGHKS and CDR2 YYEKEE (reference sequence). This CDR3 spans 15 amino acids. CDR3 bases: TGTGCCAGCAGCATCGGACAGGGGGTAATCCATGGCTACACCTTC. This sequence encodes CASSIGQGVIHGYTF. The full variable domain, rest sourced from reference TRBV5-5 and TRBJ1-2, is DAGVTQSPTHLIKTRGQQVTLRCSPISGHKSVSWYQQVLGQGPQFIFQYYEKEERGRGNFPDRFSARQFPNYSSELNVNALLLGDSALYLCASSIGQGVIHGYTFGSGTRLTVV.

This clonotype was picked up many times. The chain joins TRBV28 to TRBJ2-5; tentatively, D is TRBD2 (5 bases). The CDR3 covers 16 residues. Trimming removed 3 bases at V and 4 bases at J, with 18 bases between. Looked up from germline, CDR1 is MDHEN and CDR2 is SYDVKM. The CDR3 here is CASSLLLFGERETQYF. The CDR3 DNA reads as TGTGCCAGCAGTTTGTTATTATTTGGGGAGCGAGAGACCCAGTACTTC.

This clonotype has a handful of counts. The chain combines TRBV19 with TRBJ2-3; TRBD2 might be the D (6 bases). From germline, CDR1 is LNHDA and CDR2 SQIVND (reference sequence). The CDR3 extends over 13 amino acids. V shed 8 bases and J shed 7 bases, with 16 bases lying between them. CDR3 residues: CASSTGDGYTQYF. The CDR3 coding sequence is TGTGCCAGTTCAACGGGAGATGGATATACGCAGTATTTT.

The V gene is TRBV3-1, the J gene TRBJ2-7; no reliable D call. CDR1 is LGHDT and CDR2 is YNNKEL in the germline V gene (reference sequence). The germline V and J ends were trimmed by 4 bases and 3 bases, with 13 bases remaining between them. This CDR3 contains 14 residues. The CDR3 is CASSRWSPGYEQYF. In DNA form, the CDR3 reads TGTGCCAGCAGCCGCTGGAGTCCAGGCTACGAGCAGTACTTC.

Ten or more counts support this clonotype. This chain uses TRBV20-1 with TRBJ2-3; 7 nucleotides match TRBD2. J was trimmed by 4 bases and V by 0 bases; bases with no gene match: 7. This CDR3 has 15 amino acids. Germline V gene data show CDR1 as DFQATT and CDR2 as SNEGSKA (reference sequence). The CDR3, as DNA: TGCAGTGCTAGAGAAGCGGCGGGAGTGGCAGATACGCAGTATTTT. It codes for CSAREAAGVADTQYF.

This chain joins TRBV27 and TRBJ1-3; the D gene is possibly TRBD1 (6 bases). The V gene lost 3 bases and the J gene lost 7 bases, with 19 bases spanning the gap. Germline CDR1 is MNHEY and CDR2 is SMNVEV (reference sequence). The CDR3 covers 16 residues. The CDR3 here is CASSLVGGPVSNTIYF. DNA of the CDR3: TGTGCCAGCAGTTTGGTTGGGGGGCCTGTGAGTAACACCATATATTTT.

This clonotype occurred many times. CDR3 sequence: CASSFSATYEQYF. The CDR3 DNA sequence: TGTGCCAGCAGTTTTAGCGCAACCTACGAGCAGTACTTC. V is TRBV12-3 or TRBV12-4 and J is TRBJ2-7, with D possibly being TRBD2 (5 bases). The CDR3 consists of 13 residues. The V end lost 3 bases, the J end lost 2 bases, and 8 bases lay between the germline ends.